The 11 T cell receptor beta chains in this list originate from one sample, sequenced in a study of early T cells in non-severe SARS-CoV-2 infection. TCRdb processed the 5' RACE reads anew with MiXCR; each CDR3 protein has one entry. The sample carries about 81,000 distinct CDR3 sequences, less than 8% recorded once. The material sequenced was whole blood. Receptors were obtained from an adult who was a healthcare worker with PCR-confirmed SARS-CoV-2 infection or an uninfected control (not recorded which).

In this sample, this clonotype turned up a few times. The V gene is TRBV5-5, the J gene TRBJ2-7; 11 positions agree with TRBD2. There are 16 residues in the CDR3. V lost 4 bases and J lost 4; bases outside the gene matches: 10. Germline CDR1 and CDR2: SGHKS and YYEKEE (reference sequence). The CDR3 reads CASSPTGTSGYYEQYF. CDR3 sequence (DNA): TGTGCCAGCAGCCCAACCGGGACTAGCGGATATTACGAGCAGTACTTC.

This clonotype was seen a few times. V is TRBV10-3 and J is TRBJ2-1, with 11 bases identical to TRBD1. CDR1 ENHRY and CDR2 SYGVKD come from the germline V gene. CDR3 length equals 15 residues. J was trimmed by 0 bases and V by 10 bases; bases with no gene match: 5. The CDR3 coding sequence is TGTGCCAGCCAGGGACAGGGGGACTCCTACAATGAGCAGTTCTTC. This gives the protein CASQGQGDSYNEQFF.

J is TRBJ1-1 and V is TRBV5-6; D gene unclear. CDR1 is SGHDT and CDR2 is YYEEEE in the germline V gene. The germline V and J ends were trimmed by 2 bases and 4 bases, with 9 bases remaining between them. The CDR3 spans 13 residues. CDR3 amino acids: CASSLLGRTEAFF. The DNA for the CDR3 is TGTGCCAGCAGCTTATTGGGTCGCACTGAAGCTTTCTTT.

The chain recombines TRBV28 with TRBJ1-2; the match to TRBD1 covers 9 bases. J was trimmed by 6 bases and V by 4 bases; bases with no gene match: 3. The CDR3 contains 13 residues. The germline gives CDR1 MDHEN, CDR2 SYDVKM. This CDR3 reads CASSSDRGHGYTF. The CDR3 DNA follows: TGTGCCAGCAGTTCGGACAGGGGACATGGCTACACCTTC.

In this sample, this clonotype turned up many times. This rearrangement joins TRBV5-1 to TRBJ2-5; 14 positions match TRBD2. V trimming: 4 bases; J trimming: 1 base; junction bases outside the gene matches: 9. CDR1 is SGHRS, CDR2 YFSETQ, per germline. The CDR3 extends over 18 amino acids. This chain's CDR3 is CASSVAGTSGSPQETQYF. The CDR3 coding sequence is TGCGCCAGCAGCGTAGCCGGGACTAGCGGGAGCCCCCAAGAGACCCAGTACTTC.

At least ten counts were recorded for this clonotype. The gene calls are TRBV4-1 and TRBJ2-5; the match to TRBD1 covers 12 bases. V trimming: 3 bases; J trimming: 4 bases; junction bases outside the gene matches: 15. CDR1 and CDR2 from the germline V gene are MGHRA and YSYEKL. This CDR3 has 19 residues. In DNA form, the CDR3 reads TGCGCCAGCAGCCAGGGCGTATCCTCCGGGACAGGGGGCCCAGAGACCCAGTACTTC. Its protein product is CASSQGVSSGTGGPETQYF.

This clonotype occurred a few times. This rearrangement joins TRBV6-5 to TRBJ2-2; a possible D gene is TRBD1 (6 bases). The germline CDR1 and CDR2 sequences are MNHEY and SVGAGI. The CDR3 extends over 17 amino acids. Trimming removed 4 bases at V and 2 bases at J, with 17 bases between. For the CDR3, the DNA is TGTGCCAGCAGTTCTCCGTCCGGGACACGTAACACCGGGGAGCTGTTTTTT. This gives the protein CASSSPSGTRNTGELFF.

The chain carries TRBV7-9 and TRBJ2-5; D is ambiguous. The CDR3 contains 11 residues. Trimming took off 6 bases at V and 2 bases at J, with 4 bases between the two ends. Germline-derived CDR1 and CDR2 are SEHNR and FQNEAQ (reference sequence). The DNA of the CDR3 is TGTGCCAGCAGAGGTCAAGAGACCCAGTACTTC. Its protein product is CASRGQETQYF.

This clonotype was counted ten times or more. The chain couples TRBV11-2 to TRBJ1-1; D is ambiguous. The V end was cut by 2 bases, the J end by 12 bases, with 16 bases between. In germline, CDR1 is SGHAT, CDR2 FQNNGV. The length of the CDR3 is 13 residues. This CDR3 reads CASSLLGGGRTFF. CDR3 DNA: TGTGCCAGCAGCTTATTAGGCGGAGGGCGAACTTTCTTT. Complete variable domain (other parts from reference TRBV11-2 and TRBJ1-1): EAGVAQSPRYKIIEKRQSVAFWCNPISGHATLYWYQQILGQGPKLLIQFQNNGVVDDSQLPKDRFSAERLKGVDSTLKIQPAKLEDSAVYLCASSLLGGGRTFFGQGTRLTVV.

This clonotype was found many times. The chain combines TRBV6-6 with TRBJ1-5; 10 nucleotides line up with TRBD1. The CDR3 is 18 residues long. CDR1 is MNHNY, CDR2 SVGAGI, per germline (reference sequence). V lost 4 bases to trimming and J lost 0 bases; unmatched junction nucleotides: 9. The CDR3 nucleotides are TGTGCCAGCAGTTCTCAGACAGGGGGCTCAAATAGCAATCAGCCCCAGCATTTT. It encodes CASSSQTGGSNSNQPQHF.

This clonotype has a count of ten or more. The junction does not match germline at one end; this may be a read error. J is TRBJ1-1 and V is TRBV27, with 8 bases matching TRBD1. Germline V gene lookup returns CDR1 MNHEY and CDR2 SMNVEV (reference sequence). The CDR3 consists of 15 residues. The chain's CDR3 is CASSLLGQGITGAFF. CDR3 sequence (DNA): TGTGCCAGCAGTTTATTAGGACAGGGAATAACTGGAGCTTTCTTT.